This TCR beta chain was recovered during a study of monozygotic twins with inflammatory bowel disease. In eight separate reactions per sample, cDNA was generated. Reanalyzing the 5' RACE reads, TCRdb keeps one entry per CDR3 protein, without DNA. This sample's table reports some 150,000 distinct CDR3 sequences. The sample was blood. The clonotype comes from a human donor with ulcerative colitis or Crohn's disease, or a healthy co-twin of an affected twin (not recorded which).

CDR3 loop: CASSSPGQGTMRGSYNEQFF. This chain uses TRBV7-8 with TRBJ2-1; TCRdb gives TRBD1 as the D gene, but with no DNA this cannot be confirmed. The V gene's germline CDR1 is SGHVS and CDR2 FQNEAQ. The CDR3 loop spans 20 amino acids.